The rows below give T cell receptor beta chains drawn from one sample of a study of shared clonotypes between healthy human individuals. Profiling relied on immunoSEQ multiplex PCR, and the TCRdb table lists in-frame clones only, not all of them. The sample yields around 2.1 million clones, approximately 94% seen once. Sequencing was carried out using naive CD8+ T cells from PBMCs. The receptors shown here come from a young man in good health. Some clones in this sample may be carry-over from other donors' samples. CDR3s include the opening cysteine and the closing phenylalanine or tryptophan. Size is stated for part of the rows, as once, few or many counts, or as a class when the clone is expanded.

16	TRBV4-3	TRBJ1-4	.	CASSQDPPGGYEKLFF
16	TRBV19	TRBJ1-1	.	CASSITTRDKNTEAFF
15	TRBV27	TRBJ2-5	.	CASSWTGTDQETQYF
14	TRBV11-2	TRBJ2-7	.	CASSLMDRAHEQYF
15	TRBV6-1	TRBJ2-7	.	CASTQRAQAYYEQYF
13	TRBV28	TRBJ2-1	.	CASSLFGYNEQFF
15	TRBV18	TRBJ2-7	.	CASSPERGTTYEQYF
16	TRBV19	TRBJ2-1	.	CASSGFSGRAFYEQFF
14	TRBV19	TRBJ2-1	.	CASSIWRNTGEQFF
19	TRBV19	TRBJ1-1	.	CASSIVWPEKQGLNTEAFF
13	TRBV6-5	TRBJ1-1	.	CASRELGDTEAFF
14	TRBV2	TRBJ1-4	.	CASSEALNFAELFF
13	TRBV28	TRBJ2-1	.	CASSSGRYNEQFF
15	TRBV4-1	TRBJ1-3	.	CASSQKTVERNTIYF
17	TRBV28	TRBJ1-1	.	CASTLELFKTGNTEAFF
13	TRBV7-9	TRBJ2-4	.	CASSPAEAGIQYF
14	TRBV27	TRBJ2-7	.	CASSLSQSGYEQYF
15	TRBV4-1	TRBJ1-1	few	CASSQRVVGNTEAFF
16	TRBV9	TRBJ2-7	.	CASSAASGTSAYEQYF
14	TRBV28	TRBJ1-1	.	CASRSAPEDTEAFF
15	TRBV7-9	TRBJ2-1	.	CASSQGDSSYNEQFF
15	TRBV27	TRBJ2-7	.	CASRSMPGTDYEQYF
16	TRBV9	TRBJ1-4	.	CASSPSGGATNEKLFF
12	TRBV19	TRBJ2-3	.	CASSGSTDTQYF
17	TRBV5-4	TRBJ2-1	.	CASSLVIVTGRYNEQFF
15	TRBV11-2	TRBJ2-1	.	CASSLGRLIYNEQFF
16	TRBV15	TRBJ1-2	.	CATSNDREPGIDGYTF
14	TRBV9	TRBJ2-1	.	CASTTQGRSNEQFF
13	TRBV7-9	TRBJ1-1	.	CASSEAMNTEAFF
12	TRBV4-1	TRBJ2-7	.	CASSQEENEQYF
17	TRBV19	TRBJ2-1	.	CASRPRGTSGWGNEQFF
16	TRBV19	TRBJ1-5	.	CASSPLLQGSNQPQHF
11	TRBV10-3	TRBJ2-7	.	CAAEGPYEQYF
12	TRBV5-1	TRBJ1-2	.	CASSFLGNGYTF
15	TRBV4-3	TRBJ2-2	.	CASSRPGPNTGELFF
16	TRBV27	TRBJ2-5	.	CASSGGGLAGMETQYF
11	TRBV6-9	.	.	CASSYQGEQYF
16	TRBV11-2	TRBJ2-7	.	CASSLSSRSPSYEQYF
13	TRBV2	TRBJ1-1	.	CASSEGFNTEAFF
15	TRBV28	TRBJ2-3	.	CASSLRQSGTDTQYF
19	TRBV9	TRBJ2-2	.	CASSDALGLAGLNTGELFF
13	TRBV14	TRBJ2-7	.	CASSQGLATLSSF
16	TRBV10-3	TRBJ2-3	.	CAISDTGTGGTDTQYF
11	TRBV20-1	TRBJ2-1	.	CSASVLGEQFF